A single TCR beta chain is shown here with its context. The antigen is undetermined. The germline V gene encodes CDR1 SGHRS and CDR2 YFSETQ. The CDR3 is 16 amino acids. The ends lost 1 base at V and 5 bases at J; junction bases unmatched: 9. The sample comes from a study of long-term antiretroviral therapy in people with HIV. Turning to the study itself: It was about a decade before the 2015 immediate-ART recommendation that the earliest samples were taken.

Overall study findings and caveats: Among HIV repertoires, CDR3 length ranges were narrower than those of controls. An increase in diversity followed ART, yet levels stayed below transplant donor controls. Pre-ART expanded TRB clones stayed dominant throughout, though often decreasing after ART.

Version v3.0 of the immunoSEQ assay ran at survey level. The repertoire was sequenced with immunoSEQ multiplex PCR; TCRdb's copy has only in-frame clones and lacks some. The table records about 27,000 clones, around 85% of them present only once. This clonotype originated in a man aged 40-55 years with HIV. The V and J genes are TRBV5-1 and TRBJ1-1; 9 bases fit TRBD1. The sample in question was unsorted PBMCs, obtained 2.3 years after starting antiretroviral therapy. The CDR3 nucleotides read TGCGCCAGCAGCTTGTTCCCTTCGACAGGGGGGACTGAAGCTTTCTTT. As protein: CASSLFPSTGGTEAFF.